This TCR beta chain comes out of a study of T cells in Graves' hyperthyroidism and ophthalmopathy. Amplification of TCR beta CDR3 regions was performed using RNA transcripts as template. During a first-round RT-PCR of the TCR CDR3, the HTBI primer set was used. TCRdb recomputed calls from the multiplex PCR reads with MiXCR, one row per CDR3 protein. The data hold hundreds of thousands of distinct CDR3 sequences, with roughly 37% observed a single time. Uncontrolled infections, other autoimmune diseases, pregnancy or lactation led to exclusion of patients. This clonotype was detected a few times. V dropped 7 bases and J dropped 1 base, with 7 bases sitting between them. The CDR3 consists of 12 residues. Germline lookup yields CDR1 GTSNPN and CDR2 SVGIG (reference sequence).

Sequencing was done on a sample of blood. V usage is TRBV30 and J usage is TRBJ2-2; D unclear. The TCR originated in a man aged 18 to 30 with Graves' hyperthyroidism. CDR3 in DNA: TGTGCCTTGTTCAGGAACACCGGGGAGCTGTTTTTT. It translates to CALFRNTGELFF. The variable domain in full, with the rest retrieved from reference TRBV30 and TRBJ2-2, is SQTIHQWPATLVQPVGSPLSLECTVEGTSNPNLYWYRQAAGRGLQLLFYSVGIGQISSEVPQNLSASRPQDRQFILSSKKLLLSDSGFYLCALFRNTGELFFGEGSRLTVL.